One T cell receptor (beta chain) is described in this entry. The sample is drawn from a study of T cell responses to AZD1222 COVID-19 vaccine. Assay: immunoSEQ multiplex PCR; the TCRdb copy retains only in-frame clones and omits some. The table records 65,000 to 85,000 clones, roughly 84% of them present only once. There are 13 residues in the CDR3. V was cut by 3 bases and J by 4 bases, with 7 bases left in between. Germline CDR1 SGHAT, CDR2 FQNNGV. The sequenced sample was peripheral blood, obtained on day 0 of AZD1222 vaccination. The TCR originated in an adult in good health. V usage is TRBV11-2 and J usage is TRBJ2-1; D not resolved. The CDR3 region is CASSLGLYNEQFF. DNA for the CDR3: TGTGCCAGCAGCTTGGGCCTATACAATGAGCAGTTCTTC.